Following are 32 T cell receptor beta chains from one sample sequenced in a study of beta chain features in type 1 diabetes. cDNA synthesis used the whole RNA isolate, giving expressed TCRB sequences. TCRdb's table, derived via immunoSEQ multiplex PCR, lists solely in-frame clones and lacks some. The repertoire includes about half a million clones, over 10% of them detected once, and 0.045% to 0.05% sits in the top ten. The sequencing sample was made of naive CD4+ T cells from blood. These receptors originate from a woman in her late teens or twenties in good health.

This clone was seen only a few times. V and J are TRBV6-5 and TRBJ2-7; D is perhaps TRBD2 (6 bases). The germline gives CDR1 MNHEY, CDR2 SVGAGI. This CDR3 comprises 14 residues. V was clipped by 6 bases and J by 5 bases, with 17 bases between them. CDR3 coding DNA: TGTGCCAGCAGCGGCCGGCAGGGAGGCAACGAGCAGTACTTC. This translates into CASSGRQGGNEQYF.

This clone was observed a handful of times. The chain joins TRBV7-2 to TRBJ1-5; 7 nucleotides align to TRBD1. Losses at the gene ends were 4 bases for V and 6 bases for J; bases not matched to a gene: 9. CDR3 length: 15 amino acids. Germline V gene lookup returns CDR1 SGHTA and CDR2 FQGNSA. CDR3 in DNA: TGTGCCAGCAGCTCCCAGGGGGGGCGCGGTCAGCCCCAGCATTTT. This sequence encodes CASSSQGGRGQPQHF.

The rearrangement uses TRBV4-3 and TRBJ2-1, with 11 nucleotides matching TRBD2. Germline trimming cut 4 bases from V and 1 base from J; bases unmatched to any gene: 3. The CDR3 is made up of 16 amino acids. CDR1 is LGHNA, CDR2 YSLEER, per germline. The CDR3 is CASSPGLAGSYNEQFF. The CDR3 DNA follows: TGCGCCAGCAGCCCCGGACTAGCGGGTTCCTACAATGAGCAGTTCTTC.

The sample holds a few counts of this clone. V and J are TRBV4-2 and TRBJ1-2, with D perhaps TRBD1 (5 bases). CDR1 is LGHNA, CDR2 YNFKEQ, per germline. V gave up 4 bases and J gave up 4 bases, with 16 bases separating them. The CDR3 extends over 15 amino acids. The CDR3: CASSRPGLLGYGYTF. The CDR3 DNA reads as TGTGCCAGCAGCCGTCCGGGGCTGCTAGGCTATGGCTACACCTTC.

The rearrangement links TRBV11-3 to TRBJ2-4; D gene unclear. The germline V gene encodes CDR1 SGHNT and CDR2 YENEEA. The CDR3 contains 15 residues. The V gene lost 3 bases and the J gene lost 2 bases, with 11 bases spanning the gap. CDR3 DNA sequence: TGTGCCAGCAGCTTGACCCAGACAACCAAAAACATTCAGTACTTC. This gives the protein CASSLTQTTKNIQYF.

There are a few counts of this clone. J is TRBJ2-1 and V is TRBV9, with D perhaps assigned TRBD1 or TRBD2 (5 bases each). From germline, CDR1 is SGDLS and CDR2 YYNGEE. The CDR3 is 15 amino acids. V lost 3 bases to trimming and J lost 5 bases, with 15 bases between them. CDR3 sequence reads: CASSATGTVNNEQFF. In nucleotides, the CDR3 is TGTGCCAGCAGCGCTACCGGGACCGTAAACAATGAGCAGTTCTTC.

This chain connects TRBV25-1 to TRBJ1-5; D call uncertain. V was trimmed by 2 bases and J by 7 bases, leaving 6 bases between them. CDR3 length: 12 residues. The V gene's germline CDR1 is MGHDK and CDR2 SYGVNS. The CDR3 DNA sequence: TGTGCCAGCAGTGAACGCGGACAGCCCCAGCATTTT. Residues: CASSERGQPQHF.

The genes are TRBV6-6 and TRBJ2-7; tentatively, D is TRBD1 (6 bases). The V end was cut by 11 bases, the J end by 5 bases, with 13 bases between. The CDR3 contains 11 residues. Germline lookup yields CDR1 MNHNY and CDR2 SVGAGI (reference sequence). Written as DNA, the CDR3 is TGTGCCGGCTCCACAGGGCACGAGCAGTACGTC. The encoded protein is CAGSTGHEQYV.

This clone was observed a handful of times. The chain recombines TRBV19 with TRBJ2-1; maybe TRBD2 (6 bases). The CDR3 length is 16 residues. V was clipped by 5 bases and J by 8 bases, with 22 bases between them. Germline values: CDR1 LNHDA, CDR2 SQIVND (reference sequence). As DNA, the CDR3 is TGTGCCAGTAGTCCACAGACTAGTTTAATGGATTATGAGCAGTTCTTC. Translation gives CASSPQTSLMDYEQFF.

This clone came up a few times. CDR3 sequence reads: CASRSGANVLTF. The CDR3 bases are TGTGCCAGCAGATCTGGGGCCAACGTCCTGACTTTC. The V call is TRBV27, the J call TRBJ2-6, with D uncertain. Germline V lookup: CDR1 MNHEY, CDR2 SMNVEV (reference sequence). Trimming left V 6 bases short and J 1 base short, with 1 base between. The CDR3 loop spans 12 amino acids.

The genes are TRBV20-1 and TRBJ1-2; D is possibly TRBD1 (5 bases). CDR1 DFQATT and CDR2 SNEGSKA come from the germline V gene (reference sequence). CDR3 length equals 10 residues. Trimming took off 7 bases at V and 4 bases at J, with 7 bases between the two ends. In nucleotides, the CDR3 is TGCAGTGGGGGCATCTATGGCTACACCTTC. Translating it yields CSGGIYGYTF.

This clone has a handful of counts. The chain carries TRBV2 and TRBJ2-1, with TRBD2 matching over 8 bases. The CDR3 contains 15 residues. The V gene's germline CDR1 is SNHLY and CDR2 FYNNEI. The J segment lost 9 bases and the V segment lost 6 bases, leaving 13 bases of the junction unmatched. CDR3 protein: CASRGGAGVPGEQFF. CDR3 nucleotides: TGTGCCAGCAGGGGGGGAGCGGGAGTCCCGGGTGAGCAGTTCTTC.

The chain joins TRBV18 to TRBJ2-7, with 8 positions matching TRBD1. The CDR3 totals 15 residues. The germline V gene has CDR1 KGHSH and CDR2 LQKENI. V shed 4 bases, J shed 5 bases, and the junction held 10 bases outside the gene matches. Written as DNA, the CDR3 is TGTGCCAGCTCACGCGGGACAGGCCGCCGGGACGAGCAGTACTTC. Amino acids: CASSRGTGRRDEQYF.

The CDR3 region is CASSFWPEREFF. CDR3 coding DNA: TGTGCCAGCAGTTTTTGGCCAGAAAGGGAGTTCTTC. The J gene is TRBJ2-1, the V gene TRBV28; D is ambiguous. The CDR3 extends over 12 amino acids. Germline CDR1 reads MDHEN; CDR2 reads SYDVKM. V was shortened by 3 bases and J by 14 bases, with 14 bases between the two germline ends.

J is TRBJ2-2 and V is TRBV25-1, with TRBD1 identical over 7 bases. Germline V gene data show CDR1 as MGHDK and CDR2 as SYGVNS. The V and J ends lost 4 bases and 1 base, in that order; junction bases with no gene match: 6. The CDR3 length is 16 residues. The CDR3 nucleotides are TGTGCCAGCAGTGGTCCCCGGGACAGGAACACCGGGGAGCTGTTTTTT. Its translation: CASSGPRDRNTGELFF. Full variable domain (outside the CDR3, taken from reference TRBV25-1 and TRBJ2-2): EADIYQTPRYLVIGTGKKITLECSQTMGHDKMYWYQQDPGMELHLIHYSYGVNSTEKGDLSSESTVSRIRTEHFPLTLESARPSHTSQYLCASSGPRDRNTGELFFGEGSRLTVL.

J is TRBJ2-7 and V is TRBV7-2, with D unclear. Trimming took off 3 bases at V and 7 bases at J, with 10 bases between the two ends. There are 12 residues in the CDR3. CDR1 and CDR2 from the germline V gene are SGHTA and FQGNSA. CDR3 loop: CASSFPLGEQYV. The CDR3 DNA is TGTGCCAGCAGCTTCCCATTGGGGGAGCAGTACGTC.

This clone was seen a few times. In DNA, the CDR3 is TGTGCCACCAGCCGGGACGGCGTCTACAATGAGCAGTTCTTC. Translating gives CATSRDGVYNEQFF. The chain combines TRBV15 with TRBJ2-1, with D perhaps given as TRBD1 or TRBD2 (5 bases each). CDR1 and CDR2 from the germline V gene are LNHNV and YYDKDF (reference sequence). Trimming shortened V by 5 bases and J by 3 bases, and 11 bases separated the two germline ends. The CDR3 spans 14 residues.

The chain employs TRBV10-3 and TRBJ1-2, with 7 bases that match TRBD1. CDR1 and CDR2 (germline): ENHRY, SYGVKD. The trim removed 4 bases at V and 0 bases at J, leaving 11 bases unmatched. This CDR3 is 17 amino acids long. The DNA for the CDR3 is TGTGCCATCAGTGGGACGCTGGGACAGATAGCTAACTATGGCTACACCTTC. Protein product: CAISGTLGQIANYGYTF.

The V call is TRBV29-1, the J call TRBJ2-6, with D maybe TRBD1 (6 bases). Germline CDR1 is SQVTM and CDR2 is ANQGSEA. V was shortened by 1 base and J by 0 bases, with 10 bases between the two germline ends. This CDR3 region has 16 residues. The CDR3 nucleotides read TGCAGCGTTGAAGGACAGGTGCGCTCTGGGGCCAACGTCCTGACTTTC. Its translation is CSVEGQVRSGANVLTF.

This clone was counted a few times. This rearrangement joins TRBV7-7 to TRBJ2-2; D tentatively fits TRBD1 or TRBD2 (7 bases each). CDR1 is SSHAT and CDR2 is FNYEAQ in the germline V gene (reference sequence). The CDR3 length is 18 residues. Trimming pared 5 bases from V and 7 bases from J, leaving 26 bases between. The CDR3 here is CASSRAPTGRDKIGELFF. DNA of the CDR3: TGTGCCAGCAGCCGAGCGCCGACAGGGAGGGATAAAATCGGGGAGCTGTTTTTT.

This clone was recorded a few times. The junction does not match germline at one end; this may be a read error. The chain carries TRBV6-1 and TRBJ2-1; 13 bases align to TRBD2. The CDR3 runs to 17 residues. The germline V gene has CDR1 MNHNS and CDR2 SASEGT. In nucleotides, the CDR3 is TGTGCCAGCATTGAAAGTGGGGGACTAGCGGGACTGGGTGAGCAGTTCTTC. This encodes CASIESGGLAGLGEQFF.

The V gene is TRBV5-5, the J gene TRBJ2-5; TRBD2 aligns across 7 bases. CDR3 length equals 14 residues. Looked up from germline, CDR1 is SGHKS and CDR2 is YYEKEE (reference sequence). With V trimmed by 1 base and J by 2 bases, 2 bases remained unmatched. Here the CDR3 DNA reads TGTGCCAGCAGCTTGCTAGCGGTACAAGAGACCCAGTACTTC. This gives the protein CASSLLAVQETQYF.

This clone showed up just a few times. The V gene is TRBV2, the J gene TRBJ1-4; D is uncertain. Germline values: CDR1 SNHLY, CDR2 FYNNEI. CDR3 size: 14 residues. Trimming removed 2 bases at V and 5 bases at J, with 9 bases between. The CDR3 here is CASSEKRENEKLFF. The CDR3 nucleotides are TGTGCCAGCAGTGAAAAACGGGAGAATGAAAAACTGTTTTTT.

CDR3 sequence: CASSTHPGLVQNEQFF. The CDR3 DNA follows: TGCGCCAGCAGCACCCATCCGGGACTAGTCCAAAATGAGCAGTTCTTC. The chain couples TRBV5-1 to TRBJ2-1; TRBD2 aligns across 8 bases. The germline CDR1 and CDR2 sequences are SGHRS and YFSETQ. The J segment lost 7 bases and the V segment lost 4 bases, leaving 13 bases of the junction unmatched. This CDR3 region has 16 residues.

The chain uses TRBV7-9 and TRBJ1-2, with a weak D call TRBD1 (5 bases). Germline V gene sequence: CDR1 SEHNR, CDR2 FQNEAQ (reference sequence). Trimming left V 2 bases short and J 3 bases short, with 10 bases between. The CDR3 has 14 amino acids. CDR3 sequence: CASSLIGEDYGYTF. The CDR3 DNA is TGTGCCAGCAGCTTAATAGGGGAAGACTATGGCTACACCTTC.

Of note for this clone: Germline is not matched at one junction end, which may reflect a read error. The CDR3 coding sequence is TGTGCCAGCAGTACCAGCGGGGGGGCGATCGTTGCAAACTTC. This codes for CASSTSGGAIVANF. This chain joins TRBV2 and TRBJ2-4, with 10 nucleotides matching TRBD2. The CDR3 is made up of 14 amino acids. Germline V gene sequence: CDR1 SNHLY, CDR2 FYNNEI.

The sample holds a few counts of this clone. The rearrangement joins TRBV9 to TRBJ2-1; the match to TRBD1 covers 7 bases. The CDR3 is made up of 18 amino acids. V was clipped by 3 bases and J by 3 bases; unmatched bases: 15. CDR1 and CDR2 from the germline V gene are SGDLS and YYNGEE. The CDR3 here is CASSGGGLGTASYNEQFF. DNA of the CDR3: TGTGCCAGCAGCGGAGGGGGCCTTGGGACAGCAAGCTACAATGAGCAGTTCTTC.

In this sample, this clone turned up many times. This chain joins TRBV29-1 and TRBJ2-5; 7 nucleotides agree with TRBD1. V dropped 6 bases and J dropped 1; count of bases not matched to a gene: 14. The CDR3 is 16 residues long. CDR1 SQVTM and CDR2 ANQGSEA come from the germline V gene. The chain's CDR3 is CSVLSAGTAIQETQYF. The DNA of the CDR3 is TGCAGCGTCCTCAGTGCCGGGACAGCAATCCAAGAGACCCAGTACTTC.

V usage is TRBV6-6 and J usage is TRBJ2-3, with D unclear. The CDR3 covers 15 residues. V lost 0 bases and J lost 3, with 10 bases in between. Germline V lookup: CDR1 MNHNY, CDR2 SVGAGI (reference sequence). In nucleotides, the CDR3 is TGTGCCAGCAGTTACTCATTCTCTAGAACAGATACGCAGTATTTT. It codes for CASSYSFSRTDTQYF.

CDR3 in DNA: TGTGCCAGCAGTCCCGGGGGGCTGAGTGAAGCTTTCTTT. Its translation: CASSPGGLSEAFF. This chain connects TRBV27 to TRBJ1-1; perhaps TRBD1 as D (6 bases). V shed 5 bases and J shed 7 bases, with 14 bases lying between them. Germline CDR1 is MNHEY and CDR2 is SMNVEV (reference sequence). The length of the CDR3 is 13 residues.

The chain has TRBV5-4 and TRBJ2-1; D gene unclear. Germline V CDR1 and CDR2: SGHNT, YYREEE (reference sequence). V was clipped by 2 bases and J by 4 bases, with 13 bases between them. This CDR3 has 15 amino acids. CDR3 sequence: CASSFDSGRYNEQFF. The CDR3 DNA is TGTGCCAGCAGCTTCGACTCAGGACGATACAATGAGCAGTTCTTC. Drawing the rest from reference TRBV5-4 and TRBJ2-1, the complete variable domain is ETGVTQSPTHLIKTRGQQVTLRCSSQSGHNTVSWYQQALGQGPQFIFQYYREEENGRGNFPPRFSGLQFPNYSSELNVNALELDDSALYLCASSFDSGRYNEQFFGPGTRLTVL.

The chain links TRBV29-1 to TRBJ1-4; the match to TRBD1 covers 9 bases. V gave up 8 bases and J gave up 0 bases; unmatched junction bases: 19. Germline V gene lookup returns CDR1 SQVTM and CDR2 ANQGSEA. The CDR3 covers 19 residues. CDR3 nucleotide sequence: TGCAGCACCGGGACAGGGAGAGAGTACACCACTTCAACTAATGAAAAACTGTTTTTT. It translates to CSTGTGREYTTSTNEKLFF.